This T cell receptor beta chain was identified in a study of PD-L1 blockade in urothelial cancer. Study context: The analyses of blood took place 3 weeks (second dose) and 6 weeks after treatment start.

Profiling relied on immunoSEQ multiplex PCR, and the TCRdb table lists in-frame clones only, not all of them. The top ten hold roughly 15% of the sample, which has 38,000 or so clones, around 85% seen once. Regarding time point: pretreatment peripheral blood. Pretreatment sampling and on-treatment sampling together yielded between 1 and 8 samples for each patient. Trimming removed 5 bases from V and 3 bases from J; junction bases left unmatched: 7. This CDR3 region has 16 residues. Germline values: CDR1 SGHVS, CDR2 FQNEAQ. The material sequenced was PBMCs, taken around atezolizumab (anti-PD-L1) treatment. This chain links TRBV7-8 with TRBJ2-1, with 10 bases fitting TRBD1. The TCR originated in an elderly man with urothelial cancer. CDR3 in DNA: TGTGCCAGCAGCCCCTTGGGACAGGGGATCTACAATGAGCAGTTCTTC. This codes for CASSPLGQGIYNEQFF.